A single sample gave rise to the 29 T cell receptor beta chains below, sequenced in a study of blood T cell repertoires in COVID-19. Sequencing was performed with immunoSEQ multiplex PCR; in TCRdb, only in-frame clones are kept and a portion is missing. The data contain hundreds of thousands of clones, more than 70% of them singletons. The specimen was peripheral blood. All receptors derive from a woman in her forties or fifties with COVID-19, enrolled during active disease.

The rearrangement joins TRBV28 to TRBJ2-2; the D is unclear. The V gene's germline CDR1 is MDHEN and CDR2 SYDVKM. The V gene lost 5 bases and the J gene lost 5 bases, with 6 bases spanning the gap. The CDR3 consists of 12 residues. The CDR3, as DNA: TGTGCCAGCAGTCCGGGTACCGGGGAGCTGTTTTTT. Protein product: CASSPGTGELFF.

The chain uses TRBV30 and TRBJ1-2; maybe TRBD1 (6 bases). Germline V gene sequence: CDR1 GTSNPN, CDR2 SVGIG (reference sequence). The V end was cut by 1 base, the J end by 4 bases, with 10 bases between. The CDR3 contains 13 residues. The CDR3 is CAWSDGQFYGYTF. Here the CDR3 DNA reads TGTGCCTGGAGTGATGGACAGTTCTATGGCTACACCTTC. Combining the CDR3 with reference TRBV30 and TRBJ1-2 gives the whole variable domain SQTIHQWPATLVQPVGSPLSLECTVEGTSNPNLYWYRQAAGRGLQLLFYSVGIGQISSEVPQNLSASRPQDRQFILSSKKLLLSDSGFYLCAWSDGQFYGYTFGSGTRLTVV.

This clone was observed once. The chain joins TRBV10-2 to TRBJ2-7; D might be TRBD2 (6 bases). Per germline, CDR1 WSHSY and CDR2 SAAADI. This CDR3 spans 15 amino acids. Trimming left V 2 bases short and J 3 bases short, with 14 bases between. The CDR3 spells CASSEPTQGGYEQYF. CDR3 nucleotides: TGCGCCAGCAGTGAGCCCACTCAGGGAGGCTACGAGCAGTACTTC.

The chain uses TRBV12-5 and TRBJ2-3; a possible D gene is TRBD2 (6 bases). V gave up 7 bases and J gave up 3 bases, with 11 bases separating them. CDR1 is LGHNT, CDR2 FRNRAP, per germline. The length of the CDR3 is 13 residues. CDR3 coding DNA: TGTGCTAGTGCGGAGGGAAAAACAGATACGCAGTATTTT. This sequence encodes CASAEGKTDTQYF.

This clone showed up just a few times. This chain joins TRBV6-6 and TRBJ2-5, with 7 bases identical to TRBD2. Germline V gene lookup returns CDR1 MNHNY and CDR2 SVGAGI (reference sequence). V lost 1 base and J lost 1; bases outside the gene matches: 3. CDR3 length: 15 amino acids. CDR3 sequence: CASSYLGLGQETQYF. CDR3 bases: TGTGCCAGCAGTTACTTAGGACTAGGCCAAGAGACCCAGTACTTC.

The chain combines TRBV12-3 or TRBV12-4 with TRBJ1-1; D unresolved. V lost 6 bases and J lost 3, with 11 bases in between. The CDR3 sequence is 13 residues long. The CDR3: CASSFGQYTEAFF. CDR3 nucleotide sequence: TGTGCCAGCAGCTTTGGGCAGTACACTGAAGCTTTCTTT.

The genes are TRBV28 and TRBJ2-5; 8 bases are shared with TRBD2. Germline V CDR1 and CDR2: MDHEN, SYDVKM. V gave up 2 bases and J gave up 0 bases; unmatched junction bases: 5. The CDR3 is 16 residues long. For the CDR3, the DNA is TGTGCCAGCAGTTTAAGGGGCGGGGGGTACCAAGAGACCCAGTACTTC. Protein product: CASSLRGGGYQETQYF.

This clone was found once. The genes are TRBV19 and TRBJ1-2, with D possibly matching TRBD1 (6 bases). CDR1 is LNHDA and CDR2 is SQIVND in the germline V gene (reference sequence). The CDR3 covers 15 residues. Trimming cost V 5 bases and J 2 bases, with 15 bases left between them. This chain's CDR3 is CASSSHGTPNYGYTF. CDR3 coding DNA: TGTGCCAGTAGTTCGCACGGGACACCGAACTATGGCTACACCTTC.

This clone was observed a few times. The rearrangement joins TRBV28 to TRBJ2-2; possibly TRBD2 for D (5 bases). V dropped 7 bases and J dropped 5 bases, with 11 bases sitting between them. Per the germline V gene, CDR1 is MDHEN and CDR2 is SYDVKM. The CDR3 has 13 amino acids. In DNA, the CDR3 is TGTGCCAGCAAAGAAGGGAGAACCGGGGAGCTGTTTTTT. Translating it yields CASKEGRTGELFF.

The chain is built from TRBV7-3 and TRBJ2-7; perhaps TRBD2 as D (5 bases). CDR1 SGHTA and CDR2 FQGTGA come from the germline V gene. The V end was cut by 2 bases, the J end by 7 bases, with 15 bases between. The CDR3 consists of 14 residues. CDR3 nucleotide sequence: TGTGCCAGCAGCTTAGGACCGGGGAATGTTGAGCAGTACTTC. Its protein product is CASSLGPGNVEQYF.

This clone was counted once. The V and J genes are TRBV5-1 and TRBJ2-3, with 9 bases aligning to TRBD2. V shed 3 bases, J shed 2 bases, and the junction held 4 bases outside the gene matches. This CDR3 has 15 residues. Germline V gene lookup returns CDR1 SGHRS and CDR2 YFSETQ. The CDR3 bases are TGCGCCAGCAGCTCGGCTAGCGGGGCCACAGATACGCAGTATTTT. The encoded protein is CASSSASGATDTQYF. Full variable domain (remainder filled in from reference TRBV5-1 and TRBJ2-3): KAGVTQTPRYLIKTRGQQVTLSCSPISGHRSVSWYQQTPGQGLQFLFEYFSETQRNKGNFPGRFSGRQFSNSRSEMNVSTLELGDSALYLCASSSASGATDTQYFGPGTRLTVL.

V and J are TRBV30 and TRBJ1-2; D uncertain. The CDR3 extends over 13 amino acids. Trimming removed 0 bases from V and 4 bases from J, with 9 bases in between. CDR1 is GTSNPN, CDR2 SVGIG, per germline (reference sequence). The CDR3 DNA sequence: TGTGCCTGGAGTGTAAAATCGTTCTATGGCTACACCTTC. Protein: CAWSVKSFYGYTF.

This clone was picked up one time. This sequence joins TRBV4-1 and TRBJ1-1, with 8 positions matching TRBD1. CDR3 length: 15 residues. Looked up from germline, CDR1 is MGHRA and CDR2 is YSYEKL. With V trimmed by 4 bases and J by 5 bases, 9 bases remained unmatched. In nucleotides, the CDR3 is TGCGCCAGCAGCCGCACACAGGGGGGGAGTACTGAAGCTTTCTTT. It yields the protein CASSRTQGGSTEAFF.

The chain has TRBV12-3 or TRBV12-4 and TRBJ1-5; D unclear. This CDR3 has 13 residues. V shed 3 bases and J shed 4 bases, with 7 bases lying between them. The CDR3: CASSLSRNQPQHF. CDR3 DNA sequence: TGTGCCAGCAGTTTGTCCAGAAATCAGCCCCAGCATTTT.

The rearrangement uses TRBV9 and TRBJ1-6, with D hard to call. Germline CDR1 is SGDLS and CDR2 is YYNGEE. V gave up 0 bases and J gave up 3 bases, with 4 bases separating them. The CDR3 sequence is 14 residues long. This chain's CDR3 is CASSVGSYNSPLHF. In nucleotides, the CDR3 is TGTGCCAGCAGCGTAGGTAGCTATAATTCACCCCTCCACTTT.

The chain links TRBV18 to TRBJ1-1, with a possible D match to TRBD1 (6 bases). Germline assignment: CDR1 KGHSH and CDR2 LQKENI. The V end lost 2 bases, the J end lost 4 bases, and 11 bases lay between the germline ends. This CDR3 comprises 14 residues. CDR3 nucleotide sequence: TGTGCCAGCTCACCAGAATCAGGGGCCACTGAAGCTTTCTTT. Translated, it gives CASSPESGATEAFF.

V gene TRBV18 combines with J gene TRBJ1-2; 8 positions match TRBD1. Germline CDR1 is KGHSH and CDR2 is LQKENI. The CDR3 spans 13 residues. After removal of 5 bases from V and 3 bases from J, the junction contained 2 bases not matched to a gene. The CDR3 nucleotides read TGTGCCAGCTCAGGACAGGGAGACTATGGCTACACCTTC. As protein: CASSGQGDYGYTF.

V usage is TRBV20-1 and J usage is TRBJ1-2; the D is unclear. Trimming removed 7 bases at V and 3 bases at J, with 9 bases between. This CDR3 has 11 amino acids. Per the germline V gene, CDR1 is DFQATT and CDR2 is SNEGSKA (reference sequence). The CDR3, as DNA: TGCAGTGGGGAGCACTACTATGGCTACACCTTC. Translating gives CSGEHYYGYTF.

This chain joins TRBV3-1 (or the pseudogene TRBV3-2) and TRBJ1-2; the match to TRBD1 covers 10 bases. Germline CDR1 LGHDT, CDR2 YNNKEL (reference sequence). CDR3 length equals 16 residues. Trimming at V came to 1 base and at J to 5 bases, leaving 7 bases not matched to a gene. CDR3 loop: CASSQAWDRGKYGYTF. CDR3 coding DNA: TGTGCCAGCAGCCAAGCCTGGGACAGGGGAAAATATGGCTACACCTTC.

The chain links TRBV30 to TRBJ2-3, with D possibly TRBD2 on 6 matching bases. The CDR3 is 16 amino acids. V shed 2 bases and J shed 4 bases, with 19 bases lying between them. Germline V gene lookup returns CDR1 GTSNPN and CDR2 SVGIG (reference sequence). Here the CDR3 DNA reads TGTGCCTGGAGTACCCCTCGGACCGGGGGTCCAGATACGCAGTATTTT. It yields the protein CAWSTPRTGGPDTQYF.

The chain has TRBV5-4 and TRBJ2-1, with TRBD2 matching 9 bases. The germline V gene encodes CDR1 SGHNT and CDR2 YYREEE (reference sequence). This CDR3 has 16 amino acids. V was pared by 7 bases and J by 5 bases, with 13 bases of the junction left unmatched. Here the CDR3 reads CASGGIAGGPHNEQFF. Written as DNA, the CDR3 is TGTGCCAGCGGAGGAATTGCGGGGGGGCCTCACAATGAGCAGTTCTTC.

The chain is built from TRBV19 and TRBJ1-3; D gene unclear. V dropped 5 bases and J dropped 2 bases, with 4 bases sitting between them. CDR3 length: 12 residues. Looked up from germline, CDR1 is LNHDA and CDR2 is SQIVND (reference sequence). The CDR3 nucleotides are TGTGCCAGTAGTTCGGCTGGAAACACCATATATTTT. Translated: CASSSAGNTIYF. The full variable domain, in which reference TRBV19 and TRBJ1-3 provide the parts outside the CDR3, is DGGITQSPKYLFRKEGQNVTLSCEQNLNHDAMYWYRQDPGQGLRLIYYSQIVNDFQKGDIAEGYSVSREKKESFPLTVTSAQKNPTAFYLCASSSAGNTIYFGEGSWLTVV.

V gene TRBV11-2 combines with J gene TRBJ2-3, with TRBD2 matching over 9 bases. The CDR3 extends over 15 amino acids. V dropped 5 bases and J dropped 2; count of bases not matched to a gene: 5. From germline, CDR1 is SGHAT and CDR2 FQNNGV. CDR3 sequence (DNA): TGTGCCAGCAGCCTTAGCGGGAGCTTCACAGATACGCAGTATTTT. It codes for CASSLSGSFTDTQYF. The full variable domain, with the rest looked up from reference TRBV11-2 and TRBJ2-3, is EAGVAQSPRYKIIEKRQSVAFWCNPISGHATLYWYQQILGQGPKLLIQFQNNGVVDDSQLPKDRFSAERLKGVDSTLKIQPAKLEDSAVYLCASSLSGSFTDTQYFGPGTRLTVL.

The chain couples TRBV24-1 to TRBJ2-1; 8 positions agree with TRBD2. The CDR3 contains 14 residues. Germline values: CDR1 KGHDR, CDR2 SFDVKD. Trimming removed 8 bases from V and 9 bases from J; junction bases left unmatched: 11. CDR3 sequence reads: CATTGGSGGFEQFF. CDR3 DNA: TGTGCCACCACCGGTGGGAGCGGGGGCTTTGAGCAGTTCTTC.

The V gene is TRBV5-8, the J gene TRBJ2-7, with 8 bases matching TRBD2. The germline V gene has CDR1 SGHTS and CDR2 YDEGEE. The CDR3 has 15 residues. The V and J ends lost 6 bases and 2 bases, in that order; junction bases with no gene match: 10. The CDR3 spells CASTKVGLGAYEQYF. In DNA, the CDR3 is TGTGCCAGCACGAAGGTGGGACTAGGAGCCTACGAGCAGTACTTC.

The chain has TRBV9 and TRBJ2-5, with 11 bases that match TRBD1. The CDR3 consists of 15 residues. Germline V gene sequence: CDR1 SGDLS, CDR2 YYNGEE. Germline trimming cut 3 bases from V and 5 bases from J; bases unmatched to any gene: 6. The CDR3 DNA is TGTGCCAGCAGCGCCGGACAGGGGGCGCGGGAGACCCAGTACTTC. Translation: CASSAGQGARETQYF.

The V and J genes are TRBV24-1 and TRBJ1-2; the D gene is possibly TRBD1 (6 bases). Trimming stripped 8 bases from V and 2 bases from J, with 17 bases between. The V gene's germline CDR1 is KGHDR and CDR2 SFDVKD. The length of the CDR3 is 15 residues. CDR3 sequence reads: CATNPNRDTNYGYTF. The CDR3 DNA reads TGTGCCACCAATCCAAACAGGGATACGAACTATGGCTACACCTTC.

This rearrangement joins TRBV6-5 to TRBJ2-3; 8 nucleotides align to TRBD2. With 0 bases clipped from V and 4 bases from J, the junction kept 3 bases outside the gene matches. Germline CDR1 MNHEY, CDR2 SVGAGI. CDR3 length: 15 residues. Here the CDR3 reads CASSYSGTRPDTQYF. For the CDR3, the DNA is TGTGCCAGCAGTTACTCCGGGACTAGGCCAGATACGCAGTATTTT.

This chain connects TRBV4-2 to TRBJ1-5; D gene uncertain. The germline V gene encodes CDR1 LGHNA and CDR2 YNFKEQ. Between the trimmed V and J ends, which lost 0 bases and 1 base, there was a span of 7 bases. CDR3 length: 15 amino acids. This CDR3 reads CASSQDWQSNQPQHF. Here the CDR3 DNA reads TGTGCCAGCAGCCAAGATTGGCAGAGCAATCAGCCCCAGCATTTT.